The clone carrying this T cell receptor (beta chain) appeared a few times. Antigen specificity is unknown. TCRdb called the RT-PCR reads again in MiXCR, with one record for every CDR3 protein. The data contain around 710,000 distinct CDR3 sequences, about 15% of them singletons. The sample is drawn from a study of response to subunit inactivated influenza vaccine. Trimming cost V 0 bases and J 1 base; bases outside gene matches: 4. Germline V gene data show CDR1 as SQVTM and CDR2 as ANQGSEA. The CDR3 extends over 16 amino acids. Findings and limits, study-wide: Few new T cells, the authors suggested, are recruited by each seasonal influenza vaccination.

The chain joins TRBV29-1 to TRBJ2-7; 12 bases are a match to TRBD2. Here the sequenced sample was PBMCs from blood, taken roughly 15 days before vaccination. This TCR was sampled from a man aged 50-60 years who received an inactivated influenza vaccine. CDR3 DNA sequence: TGCAGCGTTGAAGATCGGGGGACTAGCGGGTCCTACGAGCAGTACTTC. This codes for CSVEDRGTSGSYEQYF.